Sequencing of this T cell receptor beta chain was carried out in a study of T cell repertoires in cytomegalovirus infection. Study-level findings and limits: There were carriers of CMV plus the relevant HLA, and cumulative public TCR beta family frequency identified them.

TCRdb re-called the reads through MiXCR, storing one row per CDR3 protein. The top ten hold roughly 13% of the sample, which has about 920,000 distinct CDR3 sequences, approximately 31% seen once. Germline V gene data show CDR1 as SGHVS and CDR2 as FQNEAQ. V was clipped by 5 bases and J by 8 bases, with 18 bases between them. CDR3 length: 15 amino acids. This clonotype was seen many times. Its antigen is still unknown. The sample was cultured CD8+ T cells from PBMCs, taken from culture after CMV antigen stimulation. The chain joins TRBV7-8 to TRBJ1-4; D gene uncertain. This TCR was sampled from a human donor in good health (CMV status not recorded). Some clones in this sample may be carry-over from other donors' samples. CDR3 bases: TGTGCCAGCAGCCCAACCCCGGACCAAAGGGAAAAACTGTTTTTT. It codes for CASSPTPDQREKLFF.